These 29 T cell receptor beta chains share one sample of origin, sequenced in a study of spatial heterogeneity in lung cancer. TCRdb used MiXCR to reprocess the 5' RACE reads, holding one entry per CDR3 protein. The sample lists 9,000 to 13,000 distinct CDR3 sequences, approximately 6.5% occurring once. The time point: sample taken at primary tumor resection. The authors sequenced whole RNA from tumor, nontumor lung or frozen PBMC without sorting. The sample consisted of PBMCs, taken at surgery. Receptors originate from a male donor with early-stage non-small cell lung cancer.

This clonotype rates as medium-sized. This beta chain came through as a stray read in a library set up for alpha chains, and its size says little. The CDR3 DNA reads TGTGCCAGCAGCCTCCTTAGCAATCAGCCCCAGCATTTT. Translating gives CASSLLSNQPQHF. The chain is built from TRBV3-1 and TRBJ1-5, with no clear D. V dropped 4 bases and J dropped 0 bases, with 4 bases sitting between them. CDR1 is LGHDT, CDR2 YNNKEL, per germline (reference sequence). The CDR3 extends over 13 amino acids.

There are many counts of this clonotype. The library was designed around alpha chains, so this beta chain is a stray read whose abundance carries little weight. The chain recombines TRBV6-2 or TRBV6-3 with TRBJ1-2; no firm D call. Trimming shortened V by 1 base and J by 6 bases, and 9 bases separated the two germline ends. Per germline, CDR1 MNHEY and CDR2 SVGEGT. This CDR3 is built from 13 residues. The CDR3 spells CASSYYGRNGYTF. The CDR3 DNA reads TGTGCCAGCAGTTACTACGGCAGAAATGGCTACACCTTC.

This clonotype appeared many times. With the library built for alpha chains, this beta chain is off target and its frequency is not meaningful. The chain recombines TRBV29-1 with TRBJ2-1; TRBD2 aligns across 7 bases. The CDR3 loop spans 16 amino acids. Trimming took 7 bases from V and 0 from J; bases not matched to a gene: 12. The V gene's germline CDR1 is SQVTM and CDR2 ANQGSEA. The chain's CDR3 is CSAPIGGGSSYNEQFF. As DNA, the CDR3 is TGCAGCGCCCCCATCGGCGGGGGAAGCTCCTACAATGAGCAGTTCTTC.

Sample share makes this clonotype medium-sized. The library was built for alpha chains, so this beta chain is an off-target read and its size means little. The genes are TRBV23-1 and TRBJ2-5, with a weak D call TRBD2 (5 bases). TRBV23-1 belongs to the ORF category, with a function that is uncertain. V gave up 0 bases and J gave up 2 bases, with 13 bases separating them. This CDR3 contains 16 residues. The CDR3 protein is CASSQSSGPPQETQYF. CDR3 in DNA: TGCGCCAGCAGTCAATCAAGCGGACCACCGCAAGAGACCCAGTACTTC.

This clonotype was detected many times. Little can be read into the size of this beta chain, an off-target read in a library designed for alpha chains. J is TRBJ2-5 and V is TRBV7-9; D is possibly TRBD2 (5 bases). Trimming stripped 3 bases from V and 7 bases from J, with 12 bases between. The germline gives CDR1 SEHNR, CDR2 FQNEAQ (reference sequence). There are 13 residues in the CDR3. CDR3 residues: CASSFTRDGTQYF. The CDR3 region has the DNA TGTGCCAGCAGCTTTACTAGAGATGGGACCCAGTACTTC.

This clonotype was observed at least ten times. This beta chain represents an off-target read in a library built for alpha chains; its size is of limited meaning. The chain employs TRBV28 and TRBJ1-5; TRBD1 might be the D (5 bases). Deletions cut 2 bases from V and 3 bases from J, with 17 bases between. Germline lookup yields CDR1 MDHEN and CDR2 SYDVKM. The CDR3 sequence is 17 residues long. CDR3 loop: CASSLRSGGGFNQPQHF. Here the CDR3 DNA reads TGTGCCAGCAGTTTAAGGAGCGGGGGGGGTTTCAATCAGCCCCAGCATTTT.

This clonotype was seen at least ten times. The junction does not match germline at one end; this may be a read error. This beta chain represents an off-target read in a library built for alpha chains; its size is of limited meaning. CDR3 in amino acids: CASSPTGQGNYGHTF. The CDR3 DNA reads TGTGCCAGCAGCCCTACAGGGCAGGGCAACTATGGCCACACCTTC. The chain links TRBV3-1 to TRBJ1-2; TRBD1 might be the D (6 bases). This CDR3 has 15 amino acids. Germline CDR1 LGHDT, CDR2 YNNKEL (reference sequence).

This clonotype was counted at least ten times. This beta chain lies outside the target of a library built for alpha chains; its clone size means little. This chain uses TRBV6-5 with TRBJ1-1, with D unclear. The CDR3 totals 14 residues. Trimming removed 4 bases at V and 1 base at J, with 10 bases between. CDR1 is MNHEY, CDR2 SVGAGI, per germline. CDR3 amino acids: CASSSHTANTEAFF. The CDR3 DNA sequence: TGTGCCAGCAGTTCCCATACAGCGAACACTGAAGCTTTCTTT.

This clonotype occurred a few times. Within a library made for alpha chains, this beta chain is off target, and its count is uninformative. The chain uses TRBV5-1 and TRBJ2-2; D may be TRBD2 (5 bases). The V end lost 1 base, the J end lost 1 base, and 8 bases lay between the germline ends. Looked up from germline, CDR1 is SGHRS and CDR2 is YFSETQ. The CDR3 totals 15 residues. This chain's CDR3 is CASSLIEGNTGELFF. CDR3 in DNA: TGCGCCAGCAGCTTGATCGAGGGGAACACCGGGGAGCTGTTTTTT. Drawing the rest from reference TRBV5-1 and TRBJ2-2, the complete variable domain is KAGVTQTPRYLIKTRGQQVTLSCSPISGHRSVSWYQQTPGQGLQFLFEYFSETQRNKGNFPGRFSGRQFSNSRSEMNVSTLELGDSALYLCASSLIEGNTGELFFGEGSRLTVL.

This clonotype was observed many times. Because this beta chain is a stray read in a library intended to capture alpha chains, its abundance should not be given much weight. This chain uses TRBV7-9 with TRBJ1-4; D not resolved. Per germline, CDR1 SEHNR and CDR2 FQNEAQ (reference sequence). The germline V and J ends were trimmed by 5 bases and 4 bases, with 20 bases remaining between them. CDR3 length: 17 residues. CDR3 DNA: TGTGCCAGCAGCCCACCTATCCTCAAAGGAGGTAATGAAAAACTGTTTTTT. Its protein product is CASSPPILKGGNEKLFF.

Many counts were recorded for this clonotype. This beta chain turned up in a library designed for alpha chains; as an off-target read, its abundance says little. The rearrangement links TRBV12-3 or TRBV12-4 to TRBJ1-5; D is perhaps TRBD1 (5 bases). CDR3 size: 15 residues. Trimming took off 1 base at V and 4 bases at J, with 11 bases between the two ends. DNA of the CDR3: TGTGCCAGCAGTTTAGGGCAGGGCGGTAATCAGCCCCAGCATTTT. The encoded protein is CASSLGQGGNQPQHF.

The sample holds many counts of this clonotype. Since the library was made to target alpha chains, this beta chain is a stray read and its abundance is not meaningful. CDR3 residues: CASGGLAASSYEQYF. The CDR3 nucleotides read TGTGCCAGCGGGGGACTAGCCGCCAGCTCCTACGAGCAGTACTTC. The chain employs TRBV6-5 and TRBJ2-7; 9 nucleotides align to TRBD2. Germline V CDR1 and CDR2: MNHEY, SVGAGI. Trimming cost V 8 bases and J 0 bases; bases outside gene matches: 8. The CDR3 sequence is 15 residues long.

This clonotype has at least ten counts. Because the library targeted alpha chains, this beta chain is an off-target read whose size means little. The chain has TRBV2 and TRBJ2-7; D may be TRBD1 (6 bases). Trimming pared 4 bases from V and 3 bases from J, leaving 13 bases between. This CDR3 has 14 residues. Germline V gene lookup returns CDR1 SNHLY and CDR2 FYNNEI. The DNA of the CDR3 is TGTGCCAGCAGTGCACAGGGATCAAACTACGAGCAGTACTTC. Its protein is CASSAQGSNYEQYF.

In this sample, this clonotype turned up many times. Being off target in a library aimed at alpha chains, this beta chain has a size of little meaning. The CDR3 DNA sequence: TGTGCCATCAGGGACGTGCAAGGGGAGGCGATCTCAGATACGCAGTATTTT. This codes for CAIRDVQGEAISDTQYF. The J gene is TRBJ2-3, the V gene TRBV10-3; possibly TRBD2 for D (6 bases). Trimming stripped 6 bases from V and 4 bases from J, with 23 bases between. CDR1 ENHRY and CDR2 SYGVKD come from the germline V gene. This CDR3 contains 17 residues.

This clonotype was picked up many times. This beta chain is an unintended read in a library built for alpha chains; its size means little. V is TRBV27 and J is TRBJ1-5, with TRBD1 matching 10 bases. With V trimmed by 6 bases and J by 0 bases, 5 bases remained unmatched. CDR3 length equals 16 residues. Germline CDR1 MNHEY, CDR2 SMNVEV (reference sequence). This CDR3 is CASRPGQGHSNQPQHF. For the CDR3, the DNA is TGTGCCAGCAGACCGGGACAGGGGCATAGCAATCAGCCCCAGCATTTT.

This clonotype was seen only a few times. With the library built for alpha chains, this beta chain is off target and its frequency is not meaningful. The rearrangement links TRBV7-2 to TRBJ2-3; the D is unclear. The CDR3 is 13 residues long. Germline loops: CDR1 SGHTA, CDR2 FQGNSA. Trimming took 5 bases from V and 2 from J, leaving 8 bases between them. DNA of the CDR3: TGTGCCAGCAGCCCCCGACCCACAGATACGCAGTATTTT. This sequence encodes CASSPRPTDTQYF.

With respect to this clonotype: A library made for alpha chains picked up this beta chain off target, so its size means little. Here the CDR3 DNA reads TGCGCCAGCAGCTTGGAAGGGACAACCGGGGAGGTAGAAGCTTTCTTT. This sequence encodes CASSLEGTTGEVEAFF. This chain joins TRBV5-1 and TRBJ1-1; weak D call: TRBD1 (6 bases). With 0 bases removed from V and 8 bases from J, the gap between germline ends came to 20 bases. The CDR3 spans 16 residues. The germline gives CDR1 SGHRS, CDR2 YFSETQ.

Remarks on this clonotype: Because the library targeted alpha chains, this beta chain is an off-target read whose size means little. The chain has TRBV27 and TRBJ1-1; D ambiguous. The V gene lost 7 bases and the J gene lost 5 bases, with 8 bases spanning the gap. CDR3 size: 11 residues. The germline V gene encodes CDR1 MNHEY and CDR2 SMNVEV (reference sequence). In nucleotides, the CDR3 is TGTGCCAGCACCCCAACTACTGAAGCTTTCTTT. It translates to CASTPTTEAFF.

This clonotype was recorded at least ten times. A library made for alpha chains picked up this beta chain off target, so its size means little. The V gene is TRBV7-9, the J gene TRBJ2-2; the D call may be TRBD1 or TRBD2 (5 bases each). Trimming cost V 4 bases and J 1 base, with 10 bases left between them. This CDR3 is built from 15 residues. Looked up from germline, CDR1 is SEHNR and CDR2 is FQNEAQ (reference sequence). The chain's CDR3 is CASSSPGQNTGELFF. CDR3 sequence (DNA): TGTGCCAGCAGCTCACCGGGGCAGAACACCGGGGAGCTGTTTTTT.

Many counts were recorded for this clonotype. This beta chain came through as a stray read in a library set up for alpha chains, and its size says little. The J gene is TRBJ1-3, the V gene TRBV29-1, with D tentatively TRBD1 (6 bases). The CDR3 spans 13 residues. CDR1 and CDR2 from the germline V gene are SQVTM and ANQGSEA. V was pared by 8 bases and J by 0 bases, with 11 bases between. This CDR3 reads CSCRGASGNTIYF. The CDR3 nucleotides read TGCAGCTGCCGGGGGGCCTCTGGAAACACCATATATTTT.

In regard to this clonotype: This beta chain is a stray read from a library made for alpha chains; its abundance is not meaningful. The V gene is TRBV28, the J gene TRBJ1-5, with D perhaps matching TRBD1 (6 bases). V lost 3 bases to trimming and J lost 4 bases, with 13 bases between them. Germline V gene lookup returns CDR1 MDHEN and CDR2 SYDVKM. This CDR3 contains 15 residues. For the CDR3, the DNA is TGTGCCAGCAGTTTGGACCTAGGGACAAATCAGCCCCAGCATTTT. As protein: CASSLDLGTNQPQHF.

This clonotype was seen a few times. With the library built for alpha chains, this beta chain is off target and its frequency is not meaningful. CDR3 bases: TGCGCCAGCAGCGACAGTTTTTCCGGGGAGCTGTTTTTT. This translates into CASSDSFSGELFF. The chain combines TRBV4-1 with TRBJ2-2; the D gene is possibly TRBD1 (5 bases). The CDR3 length is 13 residues. Germline V gene data show CDR1 as MGHRA and CDR2 as YSYEKL. The V and J ends lost 5 bases and 6 bases respectively, with 10 bases between them.

This clonotype was recorded many times. Because the library targeted alpha chains, this beta chain is an off-target read whose size means little. The V gene is TRBV12-3 or TRBV12-4, the J gene TRBJ1-1; 9 bases line up with TRBD1. This CDR3 has 14 amino acids. V shed 6 bases, J shed 1 base, and the junction held 3 bases outside the gene matches. The CDR3 region has the DNA TGTGCCAGCAGCCCACAGGGGGCGAACACTGAAGCTTTCTTT. This sequence encodes CASSPQGANTEAFF.

This clonotype was found many times. This beta chain is a stray sequence in a library constructed for alpha chains; its clone size is not meaningful. The genes are TRBV6-5 and TRBJ2-5, with D perhaps matching TRBD1 (6 bases). Trimming removed 7 bases from V and 4 bases from J, with 13 bases in between. Germline-derived CDR1 and CDR2 are MNHEY and SVGAGI. This CDR3 spans 13 amino acids. The CDR3 sequence is CASTVSGVETQYF. CDR3 coding DNA: TGTGCCAGCACGGTTTCAGGGGTAGAGACCCAGTACTTC.

This clonotype is medium-sized (0.01 to 0.1%) within its sample. Being off target in a library aimed at alpha chains, this beta chain has a size of little meaning. The chain couples TRBV11-1 to TRBJ2-7; D unresolved. The germline V and J ends were trimmed by 0 bases and 1 base, with 7 bases remaining between them. Germline CDR1 reads SGHAT; CDR2 reads FQDESV (reference sequence). The CDR3 extends over 14 amino acids. The CDR3 sequence: CASSLASDSYEQYF. For the CDR3, the DNA is TGTGCCAGCAGCTTAGCATCAGATTCCTACGAGCAGTACTTC.

This clonotype appeared many times. Since it is a stray read in a library aimed at alpha chains, this beta chain has a size that is not meaningful. The rearrangement links TRBV6-5 to TRBJ2-3, with a tentative D call TRBD2 (5 bases). The CDR3 length is 13 residues. CDR1 is MNHEY, CDR2 SVGAGI, per germline. Trimming removed 5 bases from V and 7 bases from J, with 13 bases in between. The CDR3 DNA reads as TGTGCCAGCAGTACGGGGAGCTCGAATACGCAGTATTTT. This gives the protein CASSTGSSNTQYF.

Many counts were recorded for this clonotype. With the library built for alpha chains, this beta chain is off target and its frequency is not meaningful. The chain uses TRBV11-3 and TRBJ2-7; D is undetermined. Trimming took 3 bases from V and 6 from J, leaving 12 bases between them. The CDR3 spans 13 residues. Germline CDR1 reads SGHNT; CDR2 reads YENEEA. The CDR3 DNA is TGTGCCAGCAGCTTGAACCTCGAAGGCGAGCAGTACTTC. It translates to CASSLNLEGEQYF.

This clonotype was detected many times. The size of this beta chain means little, since it is a stray read in a library made for alpha chains. This rearrangement joins TRBV27 to TRBJ1-1; D not resolved. The CDR3 length is 14 residues. CDR1 is MNHEY and CDR2 is SMNVEV in the germline V gene (reference sequence). V shed 7 bases and J shed 0 bases, with 12 bases lying between them. DNA of the CDR3: TGTGCCAGCAACTCCGGGCTCATGAACACTGAAGCTTTCTTT. Translating gives CASNSGLMNTEAFF.

Notes on this clonotype: The library was built for alpha chains, so this beta chain is an off-target read and its size means little. This chain joins TRBV28 and TRBJ1-5; perhaps TRBD1 as D (6 bases). CDR3 length equals 14 residues. V lost 6 bases and J lost 6, with 15 bases in between. Germline V gene data show CDR1 as MDHEN and CDR2 as SYDVKM. CDR3: CASSFRGAFQPQHF. The CDR3 coding sequence is TGTGCCAGCAGCTTCCGGGGGGCTTTTCAGCCCCAGCATTTT.